This TCR beta chain emerged from a study of human T cells and chemical hapten exposure. TCRdb itself ran the RACE reads through MiXCR, one entry per CDR3 protein. In the table there are about 73,000 distinct CDR3 sequences, about 8% of which are singletons. Germline CDR1 and CDR2: LGHNA and YSLEER. Unmatched junction bases numbered 9, after V lost 4 bases and J lost 2 bases. The CDR3 is 16 residues long. As to time point: patch test 2, 6 weeks after DPC sensitization. The treatment is: therapeutic diphenylcyclopropenone sensitization with weekly scalp DPC. Patches went on only after blood had been drawn each time.

The sequencing here drew on whole blood, taken in connection with sensitization to the hapten diphenylcyclopropenone (DPC). This TCR derives from a woman in her fifties or sixties with alopecia areata. Some clones in this sample may be carry-over from other donors' samples. The chain joins TRBV4-3 to TRBJ2-3; TRBD2 aligns across 7 bases. This chain's CDR3 is CASSPQTSVVTDTQYF. For the CDR3, the DNA is TGCGCCAGCAGCCCCCAAACTAGCGTTGTCACAGATACGCAGTATTTT.